Listed below are T cell receptor beta chains from one sample, sequenced in a study of blood T cells in healthy people across ages. In TCRdb, the 5' RACE reads were re-called with MiXCR into one record per CDR3 protein. The sample has some 710,000 distinct CDR3 sequences, approximately 22% seen once. The sample was blood. Receptor source: a man aged 65-85 years in good health. Each CDR3 is given with its conserved first and last residue. A D gene is named only where the DNA matches it firmly. Not all rows give a size; the values are once, few, many and, for expanded clones, a class.

V gene: TRBV9; D gene: NA; clone size: few; J gene: TRBJ2-1; CDR3 DNA: TGTGCCAGCAGCGTAGTGGACGGGAATGAGCAGTTCTTC; CDR3 protein: CASSVVDGNEQFF
V gene: TRBV5-1; D gene: NA; clone size: few; J gene: TRBJ2-3; CDR3 DNA: TGCGCCAGCAGCACGAAACCTAGCACAGATACGCAGTATTTT; CDR3 protein: CASSTKPSTDTQYF
V gene: TRBV6-6; D gene: NA; clone size: NA; J gene: TRBJ1-2; CDR3 DNA: TGTGCCAGCAGTTACGGGACGGCAGCTGGTAACTATGGCTACACCTTC; CDR3 protein: CASSYGTAAGNYGYTF
V gene: TRBV7-6; D gene: NA; clone size: NA; J gene: TRBJ2-7; CDR3 DNA: TGTGCCAGCAGCTTAGCGAGTCAGGGTCGGGAGCAGTACTTC; CDR3 protein: CASSLASQGREQYF
V gene: TRBV19; D gene: NA; clone size: NA; J gene: TRBJ1-4; CDR3 DNA: TGTGCCAGTAGTATGGGCAGGCTTAATGAAAAACTGTTTTTT; CDR3 protein: CASSMGRLNEKLFF
V gene: TRBV14; D gene: NA; clone size: NA; J gene: TRBJ2-3; CDR3 DNA: TGTGCCAGCAGCCAAGGTTTGGAGGATACGCAGTATTTT; CDR3 protein: CASSQGLEDTQYF
V gene: TRBV5-5; D gene: NA; clone size: NA; J gene: TRBJ1-1; CDR3 DNA: TGTGCCAGCAGCTCCTCGTTCGGGCAGAACACTGAAGCTTTCTTT; CDR3 protein: CASSSSFGQNTEAFF
V gene: TRBV29-1; D gene: NA; clone size: few; J gene: TRBJ2-2; CDR3 DNA: TGCAGCGTAAGAGAAGTTGGGGCCGGGGAGCTGTTTTTT; CDR3 protein: CSVREVGAGELFF
V gene: TRBV9; D gene: NA; clone size: few; J gene: TRBJ2-3; CDR3 DNA: TGTGCCAGCAACCCCCTAGACAGGATCACAGATACGCAGTATTTT; CDR3 protein: CASNPLDRITDTQYF
V gene: TRBV20-1; D gene: TRBD1; clone size: NA; J gene: TRBJ1-1; CDR3 DNA: TGCAGTGCTAGCCTAACGACAGGGGCTGACACTGAAGCTTTCTTT; CDR3 protein: CSASLTTGADTEAFF
V gene: TRBV12-3/TRBV12-4; D gene: NA; clone size: NA; J gene: TRBJ1-2; CDR3 DNA: TGTGCCAGCAGTGTGACGGTTCGCTATGGCTACACCTTC; CDR3 protein: CASSVTVRYGYTF
V gene: TRBV20-1; D gene: TRBD1; clone size: NA; J gene: TRBJ1-6; CDR3 DNA: TGCAGTGCTAGGGCCCAGGGGGGGCTTAATTCACCCCTCCACTTT; CDR3 protein: CSARAQGGLNSPLHF